The rows below give T cell receptor beta chains drawn from one sample of a study of technical replicates of blood from a few donors. Assay used: immunoSEQ multiplex PCR; TCRdb lists only in-frame clones, some missing. The sample has 70,000 to 90,000 clones; roughly nine tenths are singletons. The sample consisted of T cells isolated from PBMCs. These receptors all come from a human donor in good health. The CDR3 runs from the conserved cysteine through the conserved F or W.

v_gene,j_gene,CDR3aa
TRBV27,TRBJ2-1,CASSSWTSGESEQFF
TRBV28,TRBJ1-2,CASSSIGRPEDYTF
TRBV10-3,TRBJ2-1,CATQLSGEGDNEQFF
TRBV6-1,TRBJ2-1,CASSVSLAGGRSYNEQFF
TRBV28,TRBJ2-7,CASSRVGTSGHEQYF
TRBV11-3,TRBJ2-5,CASSPGTSGETQYF
TRBV10-1,TRBJ1-1,CASSEFPYSEAFF
TRBV2,TRBJ2-1,CASRATSGGNNEQFF
TRBV6-6,TRBJ1-2,CASSRRDNYGYTF
TRBV28,TRBJ1-5,CASSFPLQPQHF
TRBV7-9,TRBJ1-1,CASSLVGRGDTEAFF
TRBV6-5,TRBJ1-6,CASRGQLNSPLHF
TRBV7-3,TRBJ2-3,CASSSKQAGGADTQYF
TRBV7-6,TRBJ2-7,CASSREPRDSLLLYF
TRBV6-6,TRBJ2-2,CASRGQGPGELFF
TRBV25-1,TRBJ1-2,CATQTLDSYGYTF
TRBV5-1,TRBJ2-7,CASSPGGGPSDEQYF
TRBV7-6,TRBJ2-3,CASSSQGAGTDTQYF
TRBV5-5,TRBJ2-3,CASISEGSLTDTQYF
TRBV6-1,TRBJ2-1,CASRVLLAEKNEQFF
TRBV5-1,TRBJ1-1,CASSAQGNTEAFF
TRBV7-9,TRBJ2-7,CASSLGQGVYEQYF
TRBV6-6,TRBJ2-1,CASSYSMDRAYNEQFF
TRBV21-1,TRBJ1-2,CASSQVGTF
TRBV27,TRBJ1-3,CASSLGASSGNTIYF
TRBV5-1,TRBJ1-1,CASSFSGASEAFF
TRBV25-1,TRBJ1-2,CASSSPSGYTF
TRBV5-6,TRBJ2-3,CASSWGTGVSTDTQYF
TRBV18,TRBJ1-1,CASSRDRGDDTEAFF
TRBV10-1,TRBJ2-2,CASKTSGVNGELFF
TRBV6-1,TRBJ1-2,CASSEAGFRGFNYGYTF
TRBV4-1,TRBJ2-1,CASKGGNEQFF
TRBV30,TRBJ1-1,CAWNLGGLGEAFF
TRBV30,TRBJ2-2,CAWSSGLATGELFF
TRBV2,TRBJ1-6,CASSESRDRVF